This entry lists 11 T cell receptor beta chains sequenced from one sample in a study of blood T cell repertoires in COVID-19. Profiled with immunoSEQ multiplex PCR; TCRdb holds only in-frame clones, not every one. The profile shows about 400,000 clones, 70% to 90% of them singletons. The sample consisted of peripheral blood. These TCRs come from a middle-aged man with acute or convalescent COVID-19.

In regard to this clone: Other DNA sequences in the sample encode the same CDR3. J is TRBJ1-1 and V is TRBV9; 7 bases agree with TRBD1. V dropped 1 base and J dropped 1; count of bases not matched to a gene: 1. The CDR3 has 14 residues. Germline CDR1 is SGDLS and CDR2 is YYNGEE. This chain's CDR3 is CASSVSGGNTEAFF. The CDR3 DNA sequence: TGTGCCAGCAGCGTATCAGGGGGGAACACTGAAGCTTTCTTT.

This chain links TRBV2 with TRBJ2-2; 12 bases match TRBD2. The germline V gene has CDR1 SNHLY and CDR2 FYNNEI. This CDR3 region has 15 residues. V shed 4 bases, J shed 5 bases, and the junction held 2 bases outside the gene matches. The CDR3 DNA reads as TGTGCCAGCAGTGCGCTAGCGGGGGGGACCGGGGAGCTGTTTTTT. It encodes CASSALAGGTGELFF. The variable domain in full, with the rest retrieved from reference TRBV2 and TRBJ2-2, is EPEVTQTPSHQVTQMGQEVILRCVPISNHLYFYWYRQILGQKVEFLVSFYNNEISEKSEIFDDQFSVERPDGSNFTLKIRSTKLEDSAMYFCASSALAGGTGELFFGEGSRLTVL.

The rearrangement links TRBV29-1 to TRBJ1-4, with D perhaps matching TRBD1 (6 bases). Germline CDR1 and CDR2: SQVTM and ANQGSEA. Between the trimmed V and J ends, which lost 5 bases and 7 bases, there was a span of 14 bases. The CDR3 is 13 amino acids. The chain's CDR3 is CSVLGQLGEKLFF. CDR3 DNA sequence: TGCAGCGTTCTTGGACAGTTGGGTGAAAAACTGTTTTTT.

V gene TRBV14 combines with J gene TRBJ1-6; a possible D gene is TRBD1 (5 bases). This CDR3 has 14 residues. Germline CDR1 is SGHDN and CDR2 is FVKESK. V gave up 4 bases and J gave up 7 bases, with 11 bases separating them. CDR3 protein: CASSPGAGNSPLHF. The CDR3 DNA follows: TGTGCCAGCAGCCCCGGTGCAGGGAATTCACCCCTCCACTTT.

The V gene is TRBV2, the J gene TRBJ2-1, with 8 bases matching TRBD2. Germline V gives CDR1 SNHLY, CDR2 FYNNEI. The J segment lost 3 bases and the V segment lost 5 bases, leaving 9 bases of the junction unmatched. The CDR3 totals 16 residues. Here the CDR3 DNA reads TGTGCCAGCAGTTACTTGGCGGGAGGAAGCTACAATGAGCAGTTCTTC. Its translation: CASSYLAGGSYNEQFF.

In nucleotides, the CDR3 is TGTGCCTGGAGGGGACGGACAGGTTACAACACTGAAGCTTTCTTT. The encoded protein is CAWRGRTGYNTEAFF. The gene calls are TRBV30 and TRBJ1-1, with 7 bases matching TRBD1. The CDR3 runs to 15 residues. Trimming cost V 3 bases and J 2 bases; bases outside gene matches: 9. Germline V gene sequence: CDR1 GTSNPN, CDR2 SVGIG (reference sequence).

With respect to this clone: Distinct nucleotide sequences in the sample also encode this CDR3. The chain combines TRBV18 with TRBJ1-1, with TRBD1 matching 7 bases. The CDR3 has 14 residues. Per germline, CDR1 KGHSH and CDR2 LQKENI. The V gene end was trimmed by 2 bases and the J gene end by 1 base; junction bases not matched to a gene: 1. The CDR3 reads CASSPTGENTEAFF. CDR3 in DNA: TGTGCCAGCTCACCAACAGGGGAGAACACTGAAGCTTTCTTT.

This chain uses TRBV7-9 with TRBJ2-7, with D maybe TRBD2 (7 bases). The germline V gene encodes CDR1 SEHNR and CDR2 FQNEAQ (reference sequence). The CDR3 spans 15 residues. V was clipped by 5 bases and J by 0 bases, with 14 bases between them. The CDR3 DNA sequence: TGTGCCAGCAGCCTGAATGCGGGGGCCTCCTACGAGCAGTACTTC. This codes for CASSLNAGASYEQYF.

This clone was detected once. The CDR3 coding sequence is TGTGCCAGCAGCTTAGAGGGGAGGTCCCACGAGCAGTACTTC. It encodes CASSLEGRSHEQYF. The genes are TRBV11-3 and TRBJ2-7; possibly TRBD2 for D (6 bases). The germline V gene has CDR1 SGHNT and CDR2 YENEEA. The CDR3 totals 14 residues. V was clipped by 0 bases and J by 5 bases, with 11 bases between them. Full variable domain (remainder filled in from reference TRBV11-3 and TRBJ2-7): EAGVVQSPRYKIIEKKQPVAFWCNPISGHNTLYWYLQNLGQGPELLIRYENEEAVDDSQLPKDRFSAERLKGVDSTLKIQPAELGDSAVYLCASSLEGRSHEQYFGPGTRLTVT.

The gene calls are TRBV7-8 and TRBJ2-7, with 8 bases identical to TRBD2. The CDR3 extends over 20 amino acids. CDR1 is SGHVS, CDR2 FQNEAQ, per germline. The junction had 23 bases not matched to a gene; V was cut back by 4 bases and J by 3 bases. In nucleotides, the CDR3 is TGTGCCAGCAGCTATACAAACAGAGCGGGAGCACGGCAGAAAAACTACGAGCAGTACTTC. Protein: CASSYTNRAGARQKNYEQYF.

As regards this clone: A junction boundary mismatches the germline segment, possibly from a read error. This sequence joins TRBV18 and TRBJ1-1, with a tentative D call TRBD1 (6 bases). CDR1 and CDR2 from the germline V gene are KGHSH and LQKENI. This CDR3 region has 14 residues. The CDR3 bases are TGTGCCAGCTTACCAACAGGGTTGAGAACTGAAGCTTTCTTT. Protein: CASLPTGLRTEAFF.